The subject of this entry is one T cell receptor beta chain. Its specificity is not known. The source of the sample is a study of CD8 T cell repertoires and HIV-1 epitope variants. Background on the study: Separate wells received one of Twenty-five Gag or Nef variant peptides. Tested: three Gag epitope families, Nef HW9 and YT9. Enriched T cells were co-cultured with equal numbers of autologous T cell-negative antigen-presenting cells. 1M T cells were kept uncultured as a baseline.

Germline V CDR1 and CDR2: SGHAT, FQNNGV. V was trimmed by 2 bases and J by 6 bases, leaving 13 bases between them. This CDR3 comprises 15 residues. Here immunoSEQ multiplex PCR was the method, and the copy in TCRdb shows in-frame clones only, minus some. The table includes about 5,500 clones, 65% to 80% detected once. The chain couples TRBV11-2 to TRBJ2-2; D may be TRBD2 (6 bases). The source material was cultured CD8+ T cells derived from PBMCs. This receptor was obtained from a male donor with HIV. CDR3 DNA sequence: TGTGCCAGCAGCTTAAACGGGAGAGTGGCCGGGGAGCTGTTTTTT. This gives the protein CASSLNGRVAGELFF.